This T cell receptor beta chain appears in the sequencing data of a study of blood T cell repertoires in COVID-19 (dated by TCRdb to about 2020). Study-level background: The collaborator samples originated in the United States, Italy and Spain and spanned the acute and convalescent phases of COVID-19. The material from the prospective study consisted of cDNA or gDNA derived from T cells, B-cell-depleted T cells, or PBMCs. Deeply sampled blood TCRbeta repertoires from subjects exposed to, actively infected with, or recovered from COVID-19 were included in the dataset. The repertoires were made available in a free public database intended to serve as a resource for research on the immune response to SARS-CoV-2. The samples were drawn from two sources: the first 160 participants of the ongoing ImmuneRACE study, and over 950 subjects contributed by 6 global collaborators. The sample metadata nearly always contained a de-identified subject ID, COVID-19 status, age in years and sex. Where available, HLA class I and class II types were obtained from metadata supplied by the sample provider rather than from assay-based typing.

The immunoSEQ Assay, a bias-controlled multiplex PCR, was used to amplify TCRbeta CDR3 regions from genomic DNA. Per the source publication's procedure: The number of nucleated cells in each sample was estimated by amplification of reference gene primers within the assay. Sequence reads were collapsed and filtered to measure the absolute abundance of every unique TCRbeta CDR3 rearrangement. For each sample, productive Simpson clonality was calculated as the square root of Simpson's diversity index over productive rearrangements. The immuneACCESS repertoire file appears here via TCRdb, limited to in-frame rearrangements. These files lack a portion of the clones; in checked studies, under half of the deficit traces to unresolved V genes, and the cause of the others is not known. For V, J and clone size, that table is used; D and trimming come from the DNA. Across this sample there are roughly 80,000 clones, with approximately 80% seen only once. 11% of the sample rests with the top ten.

Comment on this clone: Its antigen target is currently unknown. No base quality information exists; no much larger clone differs at one position.

The collaborating institutions used their own protocols to collect whole blood in K2EDTA tubes. For TCRbeta analysis, collaborators shipped samples in one of three forms: frozen whole blood, isolated PBMCs, or DNA extracted from either of those sample types. The CDR3, cysteine through phenylalanine, is 16 amino acids long. Of all the DNA, just the CDR3 is kept, 48 bases in frame from base 1. Reading the germline V gene (reference sequence) gives CDR1 LGHDT and CDR2 YNNKEL. The V end gives up 4 bases and the J end 3 bases, leaving 3 bases in the junction not matched to a gene. Summary of the overall study and its limitations: The quantity of clinical and demographic metadata differed by source and by participant and was supplied without curation.

The clonotype originates from a man aged 50 to 60 with acute or convalescent COVID-19. The V and J genes are TRBV3-1 (or the pseudogene TRBV3-2) and TRBJ2-1; 13 central nucleotides agree with TRBD2. The material sequenced was peripheral blood. The DNA sequence follows: TGTGCCAGCAGCCCTTGGACTAGCGGGGGCTACAATGAGCAGTTCTTC. Its protein reads: CASSPWTSGGYNEQFF.